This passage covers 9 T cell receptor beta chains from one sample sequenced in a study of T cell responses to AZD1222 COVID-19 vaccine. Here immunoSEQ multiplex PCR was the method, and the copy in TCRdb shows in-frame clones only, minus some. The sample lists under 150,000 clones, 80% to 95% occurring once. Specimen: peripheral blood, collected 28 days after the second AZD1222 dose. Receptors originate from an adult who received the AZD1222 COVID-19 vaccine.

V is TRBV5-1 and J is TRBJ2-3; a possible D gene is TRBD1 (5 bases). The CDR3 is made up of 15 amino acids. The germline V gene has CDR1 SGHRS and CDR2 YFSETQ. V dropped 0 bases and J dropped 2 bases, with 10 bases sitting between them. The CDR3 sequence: CASSLEGSNTDTQYF. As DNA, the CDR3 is TGCGCCAGCAGCTTGGAGGGGTCAAACACAGATACGCAGTATTTT.

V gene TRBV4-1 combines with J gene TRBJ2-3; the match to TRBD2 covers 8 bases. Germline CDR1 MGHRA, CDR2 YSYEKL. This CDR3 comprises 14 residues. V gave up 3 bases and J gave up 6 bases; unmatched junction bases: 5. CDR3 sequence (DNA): TGCGCCAGCAGCCATGGTCTAGCGGGTGATACGCAGTATTTT. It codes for CASSHGLAGDTQYF.

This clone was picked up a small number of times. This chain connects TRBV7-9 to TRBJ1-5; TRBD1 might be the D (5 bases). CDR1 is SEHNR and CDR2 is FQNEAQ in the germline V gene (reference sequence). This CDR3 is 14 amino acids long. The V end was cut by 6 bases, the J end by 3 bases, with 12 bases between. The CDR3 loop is CASRAGTPNQPQHF. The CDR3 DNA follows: TGTGCCAGCAGGGCCGGGACCCCCAATCAGCCCCAGCATTTT.

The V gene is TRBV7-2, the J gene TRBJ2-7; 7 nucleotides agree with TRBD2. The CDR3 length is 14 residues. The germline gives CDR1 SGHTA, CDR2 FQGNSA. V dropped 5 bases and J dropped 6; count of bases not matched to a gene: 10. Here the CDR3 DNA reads TGTGCCAGCAGCGGCCTGTTGGGAGGGCTCGAGCAGTACTTC. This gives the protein CASSGLLGGLEQYF.

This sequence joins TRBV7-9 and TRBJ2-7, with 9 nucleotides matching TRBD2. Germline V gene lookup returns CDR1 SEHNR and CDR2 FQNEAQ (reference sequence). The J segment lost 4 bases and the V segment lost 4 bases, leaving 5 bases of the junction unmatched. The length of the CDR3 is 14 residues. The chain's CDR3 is CASSSSTSGYEQYF. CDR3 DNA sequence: TGTGCCAGCAGCTCCTCGACTAGCGGATACGAGCAGTACTTC. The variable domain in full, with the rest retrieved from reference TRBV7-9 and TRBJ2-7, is DTGVSQNPRHKITKRGQNVTFRCDPISEHNRLYWYRQTLGQGPEFLTYFQNEAQLEKSRLLSDRFSAERPKGSFSTLEIQRTEQGDSAMYLCASSSSTSGYEQYFGPGTRLTVT.

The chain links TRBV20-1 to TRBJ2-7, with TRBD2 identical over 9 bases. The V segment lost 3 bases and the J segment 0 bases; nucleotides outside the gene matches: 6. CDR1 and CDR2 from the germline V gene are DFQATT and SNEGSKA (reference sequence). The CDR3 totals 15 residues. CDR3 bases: TGCAGTGCTAGTCGAGCGGGAGGTTCCTCCTACGAGCAGTACTTC. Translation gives CSASRAGGSSYEQYF.

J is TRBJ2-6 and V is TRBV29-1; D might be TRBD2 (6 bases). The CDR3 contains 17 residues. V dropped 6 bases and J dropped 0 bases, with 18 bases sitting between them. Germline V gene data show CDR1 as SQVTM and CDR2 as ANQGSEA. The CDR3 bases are TGCAGCGTATTATTACGGGAGAGTAGCTCTGGGGCCAACGTCCTGACTTTC. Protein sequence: CSVLLRESSSGANVLTF.

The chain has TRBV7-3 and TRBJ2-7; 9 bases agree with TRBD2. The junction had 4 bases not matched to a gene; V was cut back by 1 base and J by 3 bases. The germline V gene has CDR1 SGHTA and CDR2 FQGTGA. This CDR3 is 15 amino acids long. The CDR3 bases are TGTGCCAGCAGCTTAATCCCTAGCGGGAACTACGAGCAGTACTTC. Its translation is CASSLIPSGNYEQYF.

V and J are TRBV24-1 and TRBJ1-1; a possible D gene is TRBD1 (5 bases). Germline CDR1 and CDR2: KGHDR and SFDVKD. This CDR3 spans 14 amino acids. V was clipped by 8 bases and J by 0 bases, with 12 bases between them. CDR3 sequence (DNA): TGTGCCACCACCCCAGGGACGGTGAACACTGAAGCTTTCTTT. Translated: CATTPGTVNTEAFF.